This paragraph reports one T cell receptor beta chain. The sample belongs to a study of pediatric ulcerative colitis. Profiled with immunoSEQ multiplex PCR; TCRdb holds only in-frame clones, not every one. Among under 45,000 clones listed, approximately 87% were seen once. V lost 3 bases and J 4 bases, leaving 9 bases between the germline ends. CDR3 length: 13 residues. Looked up from germline, CDR1 is MDHEN and CDR2 is SYDVKM. The chain has TRBV28 and TRBJ1-2; no firm D call. The source material was blood. The receptor was derived from a girl aged 10-17 years with moderate ulcerative colitis. This chain's CDR3 is CASSFRGGYGYTF. For the CDR3, the DNA is TGTGCCAGCAGTTTCCGGGGAGGCTATGGCTACACCTTC.